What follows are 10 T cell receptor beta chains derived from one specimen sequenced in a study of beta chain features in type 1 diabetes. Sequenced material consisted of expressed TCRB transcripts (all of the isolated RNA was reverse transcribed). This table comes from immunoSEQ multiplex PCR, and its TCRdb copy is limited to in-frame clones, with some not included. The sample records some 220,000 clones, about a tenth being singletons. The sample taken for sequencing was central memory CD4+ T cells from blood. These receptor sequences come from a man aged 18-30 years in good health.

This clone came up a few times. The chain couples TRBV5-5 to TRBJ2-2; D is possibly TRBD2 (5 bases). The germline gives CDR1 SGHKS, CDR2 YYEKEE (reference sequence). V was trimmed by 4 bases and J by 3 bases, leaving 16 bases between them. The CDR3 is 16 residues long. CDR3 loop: CASSVHPGLDTGELFF. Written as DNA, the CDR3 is TGTGCCAGCAGCGTTCACCCGGGGTTAGACACCGGGGAGCTGTTTTTT.

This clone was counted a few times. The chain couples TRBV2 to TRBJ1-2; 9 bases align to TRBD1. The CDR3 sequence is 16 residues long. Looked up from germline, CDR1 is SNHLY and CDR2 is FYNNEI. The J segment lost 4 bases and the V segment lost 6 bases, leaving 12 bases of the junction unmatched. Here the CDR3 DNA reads TGTGCCAGCAGAGGGCCGGGACAGGGAAAATTCTATGGCTACACCTTC. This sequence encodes CASRGPGQGKFYGYTF. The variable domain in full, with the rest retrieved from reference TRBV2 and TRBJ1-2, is EPEVTQTPSHQVTQMGQEVILRCVPISNHLYFYWYRQILGQKVEFLVSFYNNEISEKSEIFDDQFSVERPDGSNFTLKIRSTKLEDSAMYFCASRGPGQGKFYGYTFGSGTRLTVV.

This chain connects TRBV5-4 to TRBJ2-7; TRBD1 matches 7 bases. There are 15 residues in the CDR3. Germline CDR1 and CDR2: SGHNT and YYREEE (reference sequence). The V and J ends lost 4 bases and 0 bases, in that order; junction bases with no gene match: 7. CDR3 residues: CASSTKTGTSYEQYF. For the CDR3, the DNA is TGTGCCAGCAGCACCAAGACAGGGACCTCCTACGAGCAGTACTTC.

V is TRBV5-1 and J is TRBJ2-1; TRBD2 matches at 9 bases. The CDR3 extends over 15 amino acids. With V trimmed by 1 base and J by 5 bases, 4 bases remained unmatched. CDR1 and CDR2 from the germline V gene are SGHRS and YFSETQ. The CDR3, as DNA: TGCGCCAGCAGCTTGTATCTAGCGGGGAACAATGAGCAGTTCTTC. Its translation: CASSLYLAGNNEQFF. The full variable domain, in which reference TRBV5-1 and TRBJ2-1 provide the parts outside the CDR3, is KAGVTQTPRYLIKTRGQQVTLSCSPISGHRSVSWYQQTPGQGLQFLFEYFSETQRNKGNFPGRFSGRQFSNSRSEMNVSTLELGDSALYLCASSLYLAGNNEQFFGPGTRLTVL.

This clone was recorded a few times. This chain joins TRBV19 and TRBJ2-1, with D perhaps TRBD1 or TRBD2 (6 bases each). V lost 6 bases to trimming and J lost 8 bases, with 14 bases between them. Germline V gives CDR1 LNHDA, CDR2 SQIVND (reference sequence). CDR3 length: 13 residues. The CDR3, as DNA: TGTGCCAGTAGGCTAAAGGGGGGCCATGAGCAGTTCTTC. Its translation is CASRLKGGHEQFF. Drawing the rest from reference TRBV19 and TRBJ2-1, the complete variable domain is DGGITQSPKYLFRKEGQNVTLSCEQNLNHDAMYWYRQDPGQGLRLIYYSQIVNDFQKGDIAEGYSVSREKKESFPLTVTSAQKNPTAFYLCASRLKGGHEQFFGPGTRLTVL.

The chain's CDR3 is CASSQDLPDEQFF. DNA of the CDR3: TGCGCCAGCAGCCAAGATCTTCCGGATGAGCAGTTCTTC. This chain joins TRBV4-3 and TRBJ2-1; D not resolved. CDR1 is LGHNA, CDR2 YSLEER, per germline. V lost 0 bases and J 8 bases, leaving 8 bases between the germline ends. The CDR3 has 13 residues.

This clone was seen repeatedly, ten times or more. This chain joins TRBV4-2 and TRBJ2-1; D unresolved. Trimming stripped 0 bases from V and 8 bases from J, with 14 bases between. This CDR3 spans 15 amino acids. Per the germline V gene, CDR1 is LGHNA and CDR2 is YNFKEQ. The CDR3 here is CASSQDLSSFYEQFF. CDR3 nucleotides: TGTGCCAGCAGCCAAGATCTCTCGAGCTTTTATGAGCAGTTCTTC.

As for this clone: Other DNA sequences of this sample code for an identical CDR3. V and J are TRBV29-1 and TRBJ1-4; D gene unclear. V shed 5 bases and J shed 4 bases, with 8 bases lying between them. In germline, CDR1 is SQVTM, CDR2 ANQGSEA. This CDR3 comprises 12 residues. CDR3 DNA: TGCAGCGTTCGAGTGAGTAATGAAAAACTGTTTTTT. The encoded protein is CSVRVSNEKLFF.

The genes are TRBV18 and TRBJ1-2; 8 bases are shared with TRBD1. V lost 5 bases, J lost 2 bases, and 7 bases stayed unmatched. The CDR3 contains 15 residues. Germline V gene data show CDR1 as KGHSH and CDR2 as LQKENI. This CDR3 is CASSWGQDPNYGYTF. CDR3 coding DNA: TGTGCCAGCTCATGGGGACAGGACCCCAACTATGGCTACACCTTC. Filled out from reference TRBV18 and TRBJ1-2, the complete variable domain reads NAGVMQNPRHLVRRRGQEARLRCSPMKGHSHVYWYRQLPEEGLKFMVYLQKENIIDESGMPKERFSAEFPKEGPSILRIQQVVRGDSAAYFCASSWGQDPNYGYTFGSGTRLTVV.

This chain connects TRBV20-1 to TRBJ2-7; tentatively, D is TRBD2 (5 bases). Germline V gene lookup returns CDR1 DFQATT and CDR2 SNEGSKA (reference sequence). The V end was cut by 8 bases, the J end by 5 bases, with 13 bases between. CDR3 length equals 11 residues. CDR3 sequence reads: CSFSGGDEQYF. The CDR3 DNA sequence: TGCAGTTTCAGCGGCGGTGACGAGCAGTACTTC.